This TCR beta chain was identified in a study of T cells in Graves' hyperthyroidism and ophthalmopathy. About the study: Specimen type is peripheral blood, collected at initial diagnosis prior to any treatment. General study results and limits: The majority of expanded thyroid clonotypes above 0.001 also appeared in blood.

About this clonotype itself: Its antigen is currently unknown.

TCR beta CDR3 sequences were amplified from RNA transcripts. HTBI primers were used for first-round RT-PCR of the TCR CDR3. TCRdb re-called the multiplex PCR reads with MiXCR, one entry per CDR3 protein. Of under 400,000 distinct CDR3 sequences listed, roughly 14% are singletons. The V gene lost 5 bases and the J gene lost 3 bases, with 19 bases spanning the gap. There are 16 residues in the CDR3. Germline V CDR1 and CDR2: LNHDA, SQIVND (reference sequence). This sequence was found in a woman under 30 with Graves' hyperthyroidism that later progressed to Graves' ophthalmopathy. The gene calls are TRBV19 and TRBJ1-2, with no clear D. Sequencing used blood. The CDR3 is CASSPTTDAAYYGYTF. DNA for the CDR3: TGTGCCAGTAGTCCTACGACGGACGCCGCTTACTATGGCTACACCTTC.